These 6 T cell receptor beta chains came from one sample sequenced in a study of T cells in Graves' hyperthyroidism and ophthalmopathy. RNA transcripts were the template for amplifying TCR beta CDR3 regions. An initial round of RT-PCR targeting the TCR CDR3 relied on the HTBI primer set. One entry per CDR3 protein results from TCRdb running MiXCR on the multiplex PCR reads. Altogether hundreds of thousands of distinct CDR3 sequences are present, 20% to 25% being singletons, with the ten largest covering 30% to 40%. Sequenced: blood. Receptor source: a man aged 30 to 45 with Graves' ophthalmopathy.

As to this clonotype: A clone one base away is much larger, so this may be a read error. The chain is built from TRBV7-9 and TRBJ1-2; TRBD1 is a possible D gene (6 bases). The CDR3 is 15 residues long. Germline CDR1 is SEHNR and CDR2 is FQNEAQ (reference sequence). For the CDR3, the DNA is TGTGCCGGCAGAATTAATGACAGGAGTTACTATGGCTACACCTTC. Translating gives CAGRINDRSYYGYTF.

Ten or more counts support this clonotype. The V gene is TRBV5-1, the J gene TRBJ2-1; 10 positions agree with TRBD2. The CDR3 runs to 18 residues. Germline V gene sequence: CDR1 SGHRS, CDR2 YFSETQ. The V and J ends lost 0 bases and 0 bases, in that order; junction bases with no gene match: 6. DNA for the CDR3: TGCGCCAGCAGCTTGGGTGGTAGCGGGGGGAGCTCCTACAATGAGCAGTTCTTC. Translation: CASSLGGSGGSSYNEQFF.

This chain links TRBV5-1 with TRBJ2-7; TRBD1 aligns across 9 bases. With V trimmed by 2 bases and J by 3 bases, 12 bases remained unmatched. Germline-derived CDR1 and CDR2 are SGHRS and YFSETQ. The CDR3 is 17 residues long. The CDR3 DNA is TGCGCCAGCAGCTTAAACGGAGGTCGGGGACAGGGCTACGAGCAGTACTTC. Its translation is CASSLNGGRGQGYEQYF. Filled out from reference TRBV5-1 and TRBJ2-7, the complete variable domain reads KAGVTQTPRYLIKTRGQQVTLSCSPISGHRSVSWYQQTPGQGLQFLFEYFSETQRNKGNFPGRFSGRQFSNSRSEMNVSTLELGDSALYLCASSLNGGRGQGYEQYFGPGTRLTVT.

The chain is built from TRBV6-2 or TRBV6-3 and TRBJ2-1; 7 positions match TRBD1. The CDR3 is 13 amino acids. V shed 6 bases, J shed 11 bases, and the junction held 10 bases outside the gene matches. Germline assignment: CDR1 MNHEY and CDR2 SVGEGT. The CDR3 sequence is CASSPNRQGKQFF. CDR3 DNA sequence: TGTGCCAGCAGCCCTAACCGACAGGGTAAGCAGTTCTTC.

In this sample, this clonotype turned up once. Possible read error: a much larger clone is one base away. This chain uses TRBV3-1 with TRBJ2-7; perhaps TRBD2 as D (5 bases). CDR1 LGHDT and CDR2 YNNKEL come from the germline V gene (reference sequence). The CDR3 extends over 14 amino acids. V was clipped by 4 bases and J by 2 bases, with 12 bases between them. This chain's CDR3 is CASSRRIAPYEQYF. DNA for the CDR3: TGTGCCAGCAGCCGCCGGATAGCGCCCTACGAGCAGTACTTC.

This clonotype was counted only a few times. The V and J genes are TRBV6-1 and TRBJ1-2; tentative D call: TRBD1 (5 bases). The V gene's germline CDR1 is MNHNS and CDR2 SASEGT. Trimming took 5 bases from V and 8 from J, leaving 18 bases between them. The CDR3 length is 14 residues. CDR3 amino acids: CASSFGDGLFGYTF. The CDR3 region has the DNA TGTGCCAGCAGTTTCGGGGACGGTCTTTTCGGCTACACCTTC.